By sample share, the clone carrying this T cell receptor (beta chain) is medium-sized (0.01 to 0.1%). This record comes from a study of blood T cell repertoires in COVID-19. CDR3 length: 13 amino acids. V was clipped by 3 bases and J by 2 bases; unmatched bases: 0. The germline V gene encodes CDR1 LGHDT and CDR2 YNNKEL (reference sequence). Produced via immunoSEQ multiplex PCR; TCRdb's table is partial and in-frame only. Of some 330,000 clones in the sample, 80% to 95% are singletons; the top ten hold less than 20%. This sequence joins TRBV3-1 (or the pseudogene TRBV3-2) and TRBJ2-5, with 7 bases fitting TRBD1. Sequencing input: PBMCs or T cells enriched from blood (not recorded which). The sequence came from a woman aged 25 to 39 who had recovered from COVID-19. In DNA, the CDR3 is TGTGCCAGCAGCCACAGGGGGCAAGAGACCCAGTACTTC. This codes for CASSHRGQETQYF.